This TCR beta chain is from a study of shared clonotypes between healthy human individuals. With regard to this clone: As yet, its antigen is unknown. At the DNA level, this CDR3 is encoded by other sequences in the same sample as well.

Whole-study findings and limits: Naive CD4 clonotype sharing across several donors was around 5%.

Methods used by the authors: ImmunoSEQ output held junction-only sequences without quality scores, so filtering differed. Produced via immunoSEQ multiplex PCR; TCRdb's table is partial and in-frame only. Clone size and V and J calls were adopted from that table, with D and trimming inferred from the DNA. The sample lists about 2.3 million clones, approximately 93% occurring once. Germline lookup yields CDR1 SGHRS and CDR2 YFSETQ. The V and J ends lost 0 bases and 0 bases respectively, with 10 bases between them. The length of the CDR3 is 15 residues. This sequence was found in a man aged 18 to 29 in good health. Some clones in this sample may be carry-over from other donors' samples. The chain is built from TRBV5-1 and TRBJ2-7, with D possibly being TRBD1 or TRBD2 (6 bases each). Sequenced: naive CD4+ T cells from PBMCs. Specified subset: CD45RA+ positively selected. CDR3: CASSLAGGGSYEQYF. Written as DNA, the CDR3 is TGCGCCAGCAGCTTGGCTGGAGGGGGCTCCTACGAGCAGTACTTC. Together with reference TRBV5-1 and TRBJ2-7, the CDR3 gives the full variable domain: KAGVTQTPRYLIKTRGQQVTLSCSPISGHRSVSWYQQTPGQGLQFLFEYFSETQRNKGNFPGRFSGRQFSNSRSEMNVSTLELGDSALYLCASSLAGGGSYEQYFGPGTRLTVT.